This TCR beta chain stems from a study of graft-versus-host responses after intestinal transplantation. Study context: Grafts that recipients had were multivisceral, liver-intestinal, or isolated intestinal transplants. After anti-thymocyte globulin induction, recipients took tacrolimus and steroids for around 3 years. The study, taken as a whole, reports: The study found high graft-versus-host to host-versus-graft clonal ratios in allografts of patients with graft-donor T cell macrochimerism. GvH clones detected in recipient marrow included some appearing first in ileum or blood.

Repertoires were generated with immunoSEQ multiplex PCR, while TCRdb's copy carries only in-frame clones and drops some. The sample lists around 90,000 clones, less than 95% occurring once. About this clone itself: Its antigen is still unknown.

Germline loops: CDR1 MDHEN, CDR2 SYDVKM. The CDR3 totals 16 residues. V lost 2 bases and J lost 0, with 11 bases in between. The input for sequencing was unstimulated CD4+ T cells sorted from spleen or lymph node cells, taken before transplant. This chain joins TRBV28 and TRBJ1-5, with D possibly matching TRBD1 (6 bases). This clonotype was obtained from a human donor who was the organ donor for an intestinal transplant. The CDR3 bases are TGTGCCAGCAGTTTAGCTGGGGGCCATAGCAATCAGCCCCAGCATTTT. This gives the protein CASSLAGGHSNQPQHF. Using reference TRBV28 and TRBJ1-5 for the parts outside the CDR3, the full variable domain is DVKVTQSSRYLVKRTGEKVFLECVQDMDHENMFWYRQDPGLGLRLIYFSYDVKMKEKGDIPEGYSVSREKKERFSLILESASTNQTSMYLCASSLAGGHSNQPQHFGDGTRLSIL.